Below, 2 T cell receptor beta chains from the same sample are listed, as sequenced in a study of radiotherapy plus CTLA-4 blockade in lung cancer (dated by TCRdb to the late 2010s). Library generation was performed with the immunoSEQ multiplex PCR assay. This immuneACCESS table, as held by TCRdb, lists in-frame sequences with V and J called but not all clones. Of the missing ones, under half trace to an unresolved V gene in checked studies; the others have no known cause. The sample table records 100,000 to 150,000 clones; 70% to 90% of these occur just once. Over 6% of the sample comes from the top ten. Sequencing used peripheral blood, obtained from a patient treated with radiotherapy plus ipilimumab. The receptor source for this set is a human donor with non-small cell lung cancer that progressed on radiotherapy plus ipilimumab.

This clone was seen a handful of times. This chain joins TRBV7-2 and TRBJ1-3, with D perhaps matching TRBD1 (5 bases). Germline V gives CDR1 SGHTA, CDR2 FQGNSA. V was shortened by 4 bases and J by 7 bases, with 20 bases between the two germline ends. The CDR3 length is 16 residues. CDR3 sequence (DNA): TGTGCCAGCAGCTCCTCCTCTTCACGCGGGGGTAACACCATATATTTT. It is translated as CASSSSSSRGGNTIYF. Full variable domain (outside the CDR3, taken from reference TRBV7-2 and TRBJ1-3): GAGVSQSPSNKVTEKGKDVELRCDPISGHTALYWYRQSLGQGLEFLIYFQGNSAPDKSGLPSDRFSAERTGGSVSTLTIQRTQQEDSAVYLCASSSSSSRGGNTIYFGEGSWLTVV.

A remark on this clone: The identical CDR3 is also encoded by other nucleotide sequences in the sample. The V and J genes are TRBV5-1 and TRBJ1-3; 7 positions match TRBD1. This CDR3 spans 14 amino acids. V trimming: 1 base; J trimming: 4 bases; junction bases outside the gene matches: 2. Germline loops: CDR1 SGHRS, CDR2 YFSETQ. The CDR3 DNA reads as TGCGCCAGCAGCTTGACAGGGGTAGGAAACACCATATATTTT. Translated: CASSLTGVGNTIYF.